This record looks at one T cell receptor beta chain sequence and its context. Its antigen is unidentified. This entry belongs to a study of shared clonotypes between healthy human individuals. Looking at the study overall: In total, the donors were a couple of women and a few men aged 18 to 49.

The quantity of DNA used in unsorted PBMC replicate PCRs was around 300 ng, corresponding to tens of thousands of T cell genomes. Libraries were prepared by immunoSEQ multiplex PCR; TCRdb keeps only in-frame clonotypes and omits some of them. The table shows roughly 500,000 clones, with around 78% occurring only once. There are 14 residues in the CDR3. Trimming at V came to 3 bases and at J to 6 bases, leaving 4 bases not matched to a gene. Germline V gene lookup returns CDR1 SGHRS and CDR2 YFSETQ. Overall study findings and caveats: Represented diversity, genetic and exposure-history alike, was limited by few donors. How much donors shared clonotypes was expected to be affected by sequencing depth.

Sequencing was done on a sample of PBMCs. This clonotype was obtained from a woman aged 35 to 49 in good health. Some clones in this sample may be carry-over from other donors' samples. The genes are TRBV5-1 and TRBJ2-7, with 12 bases identical to TRBD1. CDR3 residues: CASSSGTGGIEQYF. The CDR3 coding sequence is TGCGCCAGCAGCTCCGGGACAGGGGGCATCGAGCAGTACTTC. Variable domain in full (rest from reference TRBV5-1 and TRBJ2-7): KAGVTQTPRYLIKTRGQQVTLSCSPISGHRSVSWYQQTPGQGLQFLFEYFSETQRNKGNFPGRFSGRQFSNSRSEMNVSTLELGDSALYLCASSSGTGGIEQYFGPGTRLTVT.